The rows below give T cell receptor beta chains drawn from one sample of a study of technical replicates of blood from a handful of donors. Assay: immunoSEQ multiplex PCR; the TCRdb copy retains only in-frame clones and omits some. The data show some 57,000 clones, around 97% seen once. Sequencing was done on a sample of T cells isolated from PBMCs. These receptor sequences come from a human donor in good health. The CDR3 runs from the conserved cysteine through the conserved F or W. The D gene is left open where the match is weak. Part of the rows lack a size; the others show once, few, many or a class for expanded clones.

J gene	clone size	D gene	V gene	CDR3 DNA	CDR3 protein
TRBJ1-1	-	TRBD1	TRBV11-1	TGTGCCAGCAGCAATCAATACCGGGACAGACCTAACACTGAAGCTTTCTTT	CASSNQYRDRPNTEAFF
TRBJ1-1	once	TRBD1	TRBV5-1	TGCGCCAGCAGCTTGCAGGGCCAAGGGGGCACTTTCTTT	CASSLQGQGGTFF
TRBJ2-1	-	-	TRBV4-2	TGTGCCAGCAGCCTCGACTCCCCGAGGGATGAGCAGTTCTTC	CASSLDSPRDEQFF
TRBJ2-1	-	TRBD2	TRBV5-4	TGTGCCAGCAGCCTTAGCGGGAGCCACAATGAGCAGTTCTTC	CASSLSGSHNEQFF
TRBJ2-5	once	TRBD2	TRBV7-9	TGTGCCAGCAGGTTACGCGCTAGCGGACAAGAGACCCAGTACTTC	CASRLRASGQETQYF
TRBJ2-5	-	TRBD1	TRBV7-3	TGTGCCAGCAGCTCGGGACAGTGGGAGACCCAGTACTTC	CASSSGQWETQYF
TRBJ2-1	-	TRBD2	TRBV5-4	TGTGCCAGCAGTCTGACTAGCGGGAGTTACAATGAGCAGTTCTTC	CASSLTSGSYNEQFF
TRBJ2-5	-	-	TRBV7-8	TGTGCCAGCAGCTTAGATGGCCAGGAGACCCAGTACTTC	CASSLDGQETQYF
TRBJ2-7	-	TRBD1	TRBV5-1	TGCGCCAGCAGCTTGGACAGGGGGCCCTCCTACGAGCAGTACTTC	CASSLDRGPSYEQYF
TRBJ2-7	-	TRBD1	TRBV6-5	TGTGCCAGCAGCAAACCGGGACAGGGCTACGAGCAGTACTTC	CASSKPGQGYEQYF
TRBJ2-3	-	TRBD1	TRBV9	TGTGCCAGCAGCCCCCTCCGGGTGGGACAGGCTCGGGATACGCAGTATTTT	CASSPLRVGQARDTQYF
TRBJ1-2	-	TRBD1	TRBV6-1	TGTGCCAGCAGTGTTGGGGACAGTGCTTCCTATGGCTACACCTTC	CASSVGDSASYGYTF
TRBJ1-3	-	-	TRBV4-1	TGCGCCAGCAGCCAAGCTGGCAGGGCTGGAAACACCATATATTTT	CASSQAGRAGNTIYF
TRBJ2-7	-	TRBD2	TRBV7-8	TGTGCCAGCAGCTCATGGACTAGCGGGCAGCCCTACGAGCAGTACTTC	CASSSWTSGQPYEQYF
TRBJ1-2	-	-	TRBV5-4	TGTGCCAGCAGCTTCGGGGAATTGCTTGGCTACACCTTC	CASSFGELLGYTF
TRBJ2-1	-	-	TRBV27	TGTGCCAGCAGGACAAACAATGAGCAGTTCTTC	CASRTNNEQFF
TRBJ2-7	-	TRBD2	TRBV9	TGTGCCAGCAGCGTAGTGGCAGCGGGAACTCTCTACGAGCAGTACTTC	CASSVVAAGTLYEQYF